These 30 T cell receptor beta chains were all obtained from the same sample, sequenced in a study of OX40 agonist ivuxolimab in advanced cancers. The assay was immunoSEQ multiplex PCR, and TCRdb's table has in-frame clones only and misses some. The table records tens of thousands of clones, 85% of them present only once. Material: CD4+ or CD8+ T cells sorted from blood, obtained in a trial of the OX40 agonist ivuxolimab. The receptor set was obtained from an adult with an advanced solid tumor such as melanoma, head and neck, liver or kidney cancer.

The CDR3 here is CASRRYGNTIYF. The CDR3 nucleotides are TGTGCCAGCAGACGGTACGGAAACACCATATATTTT. V and J are TRBV2 and TRBJ1-3; D ambiguous. There are 12 residues in the CDR3. V was trimmed by 6 bases and J by 4 bases, leaving 7 bases between them. The germline gives CDR1 SNHLY, CDR2 FYNNEI.

V is TRBV5-1 and J is TRBJ2-7, with D perhaps being TRBD1 or TRBD2 (6 bases each). Germline V lookup: CDR1 SGHRS, CDR2 YFSETQ. The CDR3 contains 14 residues. Deletions cut 6 bases from V and 6 bases from J, with 19 bases between. The CDR3 loop reads CASTLTGAGVEQYF. CDR3 in DNA: TGCGCCAGCACCCTGACGGGGGCAGGGGTCGAGCAGTACTTC. The whole variable domain, remainder taken from reference TRBV5-1 and TRBJ2-7, is KAGVTQTPRYLIKTRGQQVTLSCSPISGHRSVSWYQQTPGQGLQFLFEYFSETQRNKGNFPGRFSGRQFSNSRSEMNVSTLELGDSALYLCASTLTGAGVEQYFGPGTRLTVT.

This clone has a handful of counts. The V call is TRBV6-4, the J call TRBJ1-2; TRBD1 might be the D (5 bases). Trimming shortened V by 5 bases and J by 5 bases, and 18 bases separated the two germline ends. Germline V CDR1 and CDR2: MRHNA, SNTAGT. This CDR3 has 15 amino acids. The CDR3 spells CASSPRQPIFYGYTF. The CDR3 bases are TGTGCCAGCAGTCCTCGACAGCCCATCTTTTATGGCTACACCTTC.

The rearrangement joins TRBV28 to TRBJ2-2; 9 nucleotides agree with TRBD1. The length of the CDR3 is 16 residues. J lost 5 bases, V lost 7 bases, and 11 bases had no gene match. Per germline, CDR1 MDHEN and CDR2 SYDVKM. CDR3 DNA sequence: TGTGCCAGCAACCCTGGGGGACAGGGATTGACCGGGGAGCTGTTTTTT. As protein: CASNPGGQGLTGELFF.

The chain has TRBV7-9 and TRBJ1-4; D gene uncertain. CDR3 length: 16 amino acids. V was cut by 0 bases and J by 10 bases, with 18 bases left in between. Germline V CDR1 and CDR2: SEHNR, FQNEAQ (reference sequence). The CDR3 spells CASSLALTVSDGKLFF. The DNA for the CDR3 is TGTGCCAGCAGCTTAGCGCTCACGGTTTCGGATGGAAAACTGTTTTTT.

This clone was seen just once. The genes are TRBV5-8 and TRBJ2-1, with D possibly being TRBD1 or TRBD2 (5 bases each). The germline CDR1 and CDR2 sequences are SGHTS and YDEGEE. The length of the CDR3 is 12 residues. Trimming left V 5 bases short and J 4 bases short, with 7 bases between. CDR3 bases: TGTGCCAGCAGGGGGGTTTACAATGAGCAGTTCTTC. Translation: CASRGVYNEQFF.

This chain uses TRBV7-8 with TRBJ1-6; no clear D gene. The CDR3 spans 14 residues. Germline V CDR1 and CDR2: SGHVS, FQNEAQ. Trimming cost V 0 bases and J 11 bases, with 11 bases left between them. Here the CDR3 DNA reads TGTGCCAGCAGCTTAGCGGCCCGGGAGACACCCCTCCACTTT. This translates into CASSLAARETPLHF. Complete variable domain (other parts from reference TRBV7-8 and TRBJ1-6): GAGVSQSPRYKVAKRGQDVALRCDPISGHVSLFWYQQALGQGPEFLTYFQNEAQLDKSGLPSDRFFAERPEGSVSTLKIQRTQQEDSAVYLCASSLAARETPLHFGNGTRLTVT.

This clone was counted a few times. The chain links TRBV2 to TRBJ1-5; TRBD1 matches at 8 bases. CDR3 length: 14 amino acids. Trimming at V came to 8 bases and at J to 7 bases, leaving 10 bases not matched to a gene. Germline V gene data show CDR1 as SNHLY and CDR2 as FYNNEI. The CDR3 protein is CASRPGQGPQPQHF. Here the CDR3 DNA reads TGTGCCAGCCGGCCAGGACAGGGCCCCCAGCCCCAGCATTTT.

This clone was seen a handful of times. The chain employs TRBV7-8 and TRBJ2-7; D unclear. Germline loops: CDR1 SGHVS, CDR2 FQNEAQ. The V end was cut by 1 base, the J end by 0 bases, with 7 bases between. This CDR3 has 14 amino acids. This CDR3 is CASSLVGFSYEQYF. The DNA of the CDR3 is TGTGCCAGCAGCTTAGTGGGTTTCTCCTACGAGCAGTACTTC.

On this clone: Compared with germline, one end of the junction differs, possibly owing to a read error. This rearrangement joins TRBV20-1 to TRBJ2-5, with D hard to call. This CDR3 comprises 11 residues. Germline lookup yields CDR1 DFQATT and CDR2 SNEGSKA (reference sequence). Here the CDR3 reads CSAREQEAQYF. The CDR3 DNA follows: TGCAGTGCCCGTGAACAAGAGGCCCAGTACTTC.

Remarks on this clone: Other DNA variants within this sample encode the same CDR3. The rearrangement links TRBV7-6 to TRBJ2-5, with a possible D match to TRBD1 (5 bases). The CDR3 has 15 residues. The V end lost 0 bases, the J end lost 2 bases, and 10 bases lay between the germline ends. Germline V gene sequence: CDR1 SGHVS, CDR2 FNYEAQ. The DNA of the CDR3 is TGTGCCAGCAGCTTAGCGGGGCAGCCTCAAGAGACCCAGTACTTC. Translating gives CASSLAGQPQETQYF.

This chain joins TRBV7-2 and TRBJ2-3; D may be TRBD2 (6 bases). Trimming cost V 2 bases and J 0 bases, with 12 bases left between them. Germline V gene sequence: CDR1 SGHTA, CDR2 FQGNSA. This CDR3 is 16 amino acids long. The CDR3 loop reads CASSLSLAPSTDTQYF. The CDR3, as DNA: TGTGCCAGCAGCTTATCACTAGCTCCTAGCACAGATACGCAGTATTTT.

The chain employs TRBV6-5 and TRBJ1-2, with D maybe TRBD1 (6 bases). The germline V gene encodes CDR1 MNHEY and CDR2 SVGAGI. V lost 6 bases and J 2 bases, leaving 13 bases between the germline ends. CDR3 length equals 14 residues. Here the CDR3 DNA reads TGTGCCAGCAGCACTTGGGGGGCCAACTATGGCTACACCTTC. It specifies CASSTWGANYGYTF.

This chain links TRBV30 with TRBJ2-1; D uncertain. V lost 0 bases and J lost 8, with 8 bases in between. The germline gives CDR1 GTSNPN, CDR2 SVGIG (reference sequence). This CDR3 spans 12 amino acids. The CDR3 sequence is CAWSVGSYEQFF. The CDR3, as DNA: TGTGCCTGGAGTGTAGGTAGTTATGAGCAGTTCTTC. Using reference TRBV30 and TRBJ2-1 for the parts outside the CDR3, the full variable domain is SQTIHQWPATLVQPVGSPLSLECTVEGTSNPNLYWYRQAAGRGLQLLFYSVGIGQISSEVPQNLSASRPQDRQFILSSKKLLLSDSGFYLCAWSVGSYEQFFGPGTRLTVL.

This sequence joins TRBV9 and TRBJ1-1, with D unclear. The V end was cut by 3 bases, the J end by 4 bases, with 31 bases between. The CDR3 is 20 amino acids. Germline assignment: CDR1 SGDLS and CDR2 YYNGEE. CDR3 DNA sequence: TGTGCCAGCAGCGCCCGGCCCCCACGGGCAGGCAGCAAAAGGGTCACTGAAGCTTTCTTT. Translating gives CASSARPPRAGSKRVTEAFF.

The J gene is TRBJ2-5, the V gene TRBV28; 10 bases map to TRBD2. The germline V gene has CDR1 MDHEN and CDR2 SYDVKM. Trimming took 6 bases from V and 5 from J; bases not matched to a gene: 9. The CDR3 consists of 15 residues. CDR3 in amino acids: CASRKEAGGRETQYF. The DNA for the CDR3 is TGTGCCAGCAGAAAGGAAGCGGGGGGGCGCGAGACCCAGTACTTC.

The chain joins TRBV6-1 to TRBJ2-7; 10 positions match TRBD2. V was clipped by 5 bases and J by 0 bases; unmatched bases: 4. Germline CDR1 is MNHNS and CDR2 is SASEGT. The CDR3 contains 15 residues. The CDR3 is CASSKGLASSYEQYF. The CDR3 DNA reads as TGTGCCAGCAGTAAGGGACTAGCGTCCTCCTACGAGCAGTACTTC.

This clone was seen only once. The chain joins TRBV5-4 to TRBJ2-7; 12 nucleotides match TRBD2. Germline lookup yields CDR1 SGHNT and CDR2 YYREEE (reference sequence). The CDR3 runs to 16 residues. V dropped 0 bases and J dropped 9; count of bases not matched to a gene: 10. CDR3 sequence: CASSLAASGRAVGQYF. Written as DNA, the CDR3 is TGTGCCAGCAGCTTGGCGGCTAGCGGGAGGGCCGTCGGGCAGTACTTC.

This chain connects TRBV6-5 to TRBJ2-7; 10 nucleotides match TRBD1. CDR3 length: 15 amino acids. V lost 5 bases to trimming and J lost 4 bases; unmatched junction nucleotides: 8. Germline V gene lookup returns CDR1 MNHEY and CDR2 SVGAGI. CDR3 in amino acids: CASSIAGTGVYEQYF. The CDR3 region has the DNA TGTGCCAGCAGTATCGCCGGGACAGGGGTTTACGAGCAGTACTTC.

This chain connects TRBV18 to TRBJ1-1; 11 bases line up with TRBD1. With V trimmed by 1 base and J by 5 bases, 6 bases remained unmatched. CDR1 and CDR2 (germline): KGHSH, LQKENI. The CDR3 totals 16 residues. CDR3 region: CASSPRTGGAGTEAFF. The DNA for the CDR3 is TGTGCCAGCTCACCACGGACAGGGGGCGCCGGGACTGAAGCTTTCTTT. The full variable domain, completed using reference TRBV18 and TRBJ1-1, is NAGVMQNPRHLVRRRGQEARLRCSPMKGHSHVYWYRQLPEEGLKFMVYLQKENIIDESGMPKERFSAEFPKEGPSILRIQQVVRGDSAAYFCASSPRTGGAGTEAFFGQGTRLTVV.

The chain joins TRBV28 to TRBJ2-7, with 7 bases aligning to TRBD1. V lost 5 bases and J lost 2; bases outside the gene matches: 6. CDR1 MDHEN and CDR2 SYDVKM come from the germline V gene. This CDR3 contains 14 residues. CDR3 bases: TGTGCCAGCAGTCAGGGACAGCTCGCCTACGAGCAGTACTTC. Its translation: CASSQGQLAYEQYF.

The rearrangement uses TRBV29-1 and TRBJ2-1; 10 bases fit TRBD1. V lost 4 bases, J lost 8 bases, and 14 bases stayed unmatched. CDR1 is SQVTM and CDR2 is ANQGSEA in the germline V gene. CDR3 length equals 16 residues. The CDR3 is CSVVSGRDRGTDEQFF. The CDR3 region has the DNA TGCAGCGTTGTGAGCGGACGGGACAGGGGAACGGATGAGCAGTTCTTC.

The chain uses TRBV7-6 and TRBJ2-7; 8 positions agree with TRBD2. J lost 2 bases, V lost 4 bases, and 13 bases had no gene match. CDR3 length: 17 amino acids. The V gene's germline CDR1 is SGHVS and CDR2 FNYEAQ. CDR3 loop: CASSSPVGGDQTYEQYF. DNA for the CDR3: TGTGCCAGCAGCTCCCCCGTCGGGGGGGACCAAACCTACGAGCAGTACTTC.

The chain uses TRBV4-3 and TRBJ2-5, with TRBD2 matching 10 bases. J gave up 5 bases and V 6 bases, and 9 bases lay outside the gene matches. The CDR3 extends over 15 amino acids. Germline CDR1 reads LGHNA; CDR2 reads YSLEER. The CDR3 is CASSSASGSSETQYF. The DNA of the CDR3 is TGCGCCAGCAGTTCGGCTAGCGGGAGTTCCGAGACCCAGTACTTC.

The rearrangement uses TRBV9 and TRBJ2-5; D unclear. Trimming shortened V by 0 bases and J by 3 bases, and 9 bases separated the two germline ends. Germline V gene data show CDR1 as SGDLS and CDR2 as YYNGEE. The CDR3 is 14 amino acids. CDR3 region: CASSVGTAEETQYF. CDR3 DNA: TGTGCCAGCAGCGTAGGTACAGCCGAAGAGACCCAGTACTTC.

As concerns this clone: In the same sample, other DNA sequences code for this CDR3. V is TRBV6-6 and J is TRBJ1-5; D gene uncertain. This CDR3 has 14 amino acids. The V gene's germline CDR1 is MNHNY and CDR2 SVGAGI (reference sequence). Trimming shortened V by 5 bases and J by 2 bases, and 10 bases separated the two germline ends. CDR3 loop: CASSQGLGNQPQHF. The CDR3 nucleotides read TGTGCCAGCAGTCAAGGGCTCGGCAATCAGCCCCAGCATTTT.

This rearrangement joins TRBV5-1 to TRBJ1-1; D is undetermined. V gave up 0 bases and J gave up 3 bases, with 6 bases separating them. The CDR3 contains 13 residues. The germline gives CDR1 SGHRS, CDR2 YFSETQ. The CDR3 DNA reads as TGCGCCAGCAGCTTGGTCGGGGACACTGAAGCTTTCTTT. It encodes CASSLVGDTEAFF.

The genes are TRBV9 and TRBJ1-2; no reliable D call. Trimming took off 4 bases at V and 0 bases at J, with 13 bases between the two ends. Germline V gene lookup returns CDR1 SGDLS and CDR2 YYNGEE. The CDR3 extends over 15 amino acids. The CDR3 DNA is TGTGCCAGCAGCCCTACGGGAGGGTCTAACTATGGCTACACCTTC. It translates to CASSPTGGSNYGYTF.

Remarks on this clone: One end of the junction varies from germline; a read error may be responsible. This sequence joins TRBV18 and TRBJ2-3, with D hard to call. The length of the CDR3 is 12 residues. CDR1 is KGHSH, CDR2 LQKENI, per germline. CDR3 in DNA: TGTGCCAGTTCACCTAACACAGATACGCAGTATTTT. This translates into CASSPNTDTQYF.

The chain is built from TRBV19 and TRBJ1-4; D unresolved. Between the trimmed V and J ends, which lost 5 bases and 8 bases, there was a span of 12 bases. The CDR3 length is 13 residues. The germline CDR1 and CDR2 sequences are LNHDA and SQIVND (reference sequence). The CDR3 bases are TGTGCCAGTAGTCCTTACCCAGGAGAAAAACTGTTTTTT. It yields the protein CASSPYPGEKLFF. The variable domain in full, with the rest retrieved from reference TRBV19 and TRBJ1-4, is DGGITQSPKYLFRKEGQNVTLSCEQNLNHDAMYWYRQDPGQGLRLIYYSQIVNDFQKGDIAEGYSVSREKKESFPLTVTSAQKNPTAFYLCASSPYPGEKLFFGSGTQLSVL.